The source of this T cell receptor beta chain is a study of cytomegalovirus exposure and HLA in healthy donors. Across the study: An earlier analysis found 120 million or so unique TCR beta sequences from roughly 170 million T cells.

This PCR relied on a set of 60 Vbeta primers and 13 Jbeta primers. Some clones are missing from TCRdb's copy, which holds only in-frame ones; the method was immunoSEQ multiplex PCR. The profile shows more than 150,000 clones, more than 65% of them singletons. Donors were ostensibly healthy at sampling, although undocumented immune exposures were probable. Germline V gene sequence: CDR1 MRHNA, CDR2 SNTAGT. CDR3 size: 14 residues. The V end was cut by 6 bases, the J end by 5 bases, with 14 bases between. The receptor comes from a girl aged 2-10 years in good health and CMV-seropositive. Sequenced input: PBMCs. V is TRBV6-4 and J is TRBJ1-5; D is ambiguous. The CDR3 sequence: CASRDGGDYQPQHF. The CDR3 DNA sequence: TGTGCCAGCAGGGACGGAGGCGACTATCAGCCCCAGCATTTT.